Sequencing of this TCR beta chain was carried out in a study of T cell responses to AZD1222 COVID-19 vaccine. Regarding the study as a whole: At baseline, just a handful of AZD1222 recipients tested seropositive. Vaccine-related CD4 TCRs covered spike, predominating at 160-218 and 743-854.

On this clone itself: Its antigen is currently unknown. One end of the junction is discordant with germline, which a read error may explain.

Libraries were prepared by immunoSEQ multiplex PCR; TCRdb keeps only in-frame clonotypes and omits some of them. The data contain 90,000 to 100,000 clones, 85% to 90% of them singletons. The CDR3 consists of 13 residues. Germline V CDR1 and CDR2: SGHTA, FQGNSA. The chain recombines TRBV7-2 with TRBJ2-7, with TRBD2 as a possible D gene (6 bases). The specimen was peripheral blood, collected on day 0 of AZD1222 vaccination. This clonotype originated in an adult in good health. Here the CDR3 reads CASSFSTGGTANF. CDR3 DNA sequence: TGTGCCAGCAGCTTCTCAACTGGGGGGACCGCAAACTTC.